This passage covers 18 T cell receptor beta chains from one sample sequenced in a study of cytomegalovirus exposure and HLA in healthy donors. Researchers ran the PCR with 60 Vbeta and 13 Jbeta primers. Produced via immunoSEQ multiplex PCR; TCRdb's table is partial and in-frame only. There are 200,000 to 250,000 clones in the sample; roughly 83% occur only once, and 0.71% lies in the top ten. Sequenced: PBMCs. Receptors originate from a boy under 10 years old in good health and CMV-seronegative.

This sequence joins TRBV7-8 and TRBJ2-6; 7 bases map to TRBD1. CDR3 size: 14 residues. V lost 11 bases and J lost 0; bases outside the gene matches: 4. Germline loops: CDR1 SGHVS, CDR2 FQNEAQ. Here the CDR3 reads CACNRGSGANVLTF. The CDR3 coding sequence is TGTGCCTGCAACAGGGGCTCTGGGGCCAACGTCCTGACTTTC.

This chain's CDR3 is CASSRRTGAAYEQYF. The DNA for the CDR3 is TGTGCCAGCAGCCGGCGGACAGGTGCCGCCTACGAGCAGTACTTC. The chain uses TRBV5-4 and TRBJ2-7; 7 bases match TRBD1. CDR1 is SGHNT and CDR2 is YYREEE in the germline V gene (reference sequence). The trim removed 4 bases at V and 2 bases at J, leaving 9 bases unmatched. The CDR3 length is 15 residues.

This chain joins TRBV7-2 and TRBJ2-5; 14 bases map to TRBD2. Per germline, CDR1 SGHTA and CDR2 FQGNSA. V shed 6 bases, J shed 1 base, and the junction held 4 bases outside the gene matches. CDR3 length: 16 amino acids. CDR3 protein: CASSTGLAGGQETQYF. The CDR3 bases are TGTGCCAGCAGTACAGGACTAGCGGGAGGCCAAGAGACCCAGTACTTC.

The rearrangement uses TRBV9 and TRBJ1-5; 9 positions agree with TRBD1. The CDR3 is 17 amino acids. The trim removed 7 bases at V and 3 bases at J, leaving 14 bases unmatched. The germline CDR1 and CDR2 sequences are SGDLS and YYNGEE. The CDR3 loop reads CASDPSPGTGINQPQHF. In DNA form, the CDR3 reads TGTGCCAGCGACCCTAGCCCCGGGACAGGGATCAATCAGCCCCAGCATTTT.

V and J are TRBV2 and TRBJ2-1, with TRBD1 matching 7 bases. CDR1 is SNHLY and CDR2 is FYNNEI in the germline V gene. Losses at the gene ends were 6 bases for V and 15 bases for J; bases not matched to a gene: 8. This CDR3 region has 11 residues. CDR3 coding DNA: TGTGCCAGCAGATTAGACAGGGATGGGTTCTTC. It translates to CASRLDRDGFF.

This chain uses TRBV27 with TRBJ2-6; D is unclear. Trimming took 1 base from V and 4 from J, leaving 11 bases between them. The CDR3 covers 16 residues. From germline, CDR1 is MNHEY and CDR2 SMNVEV (reference sequence). DNA for the CDR3: TGTGCCAGCAGTTTATTTAGAGTCTCGGGGGCCAACGTCCTGACTTTC. It is translated as CASSLFRVSGANVLTF.

The gene calls are TRBV23-1 and TRBJ2-3, with 8 bases matching TRBD1. TRBV23-1 is noted as an ORF with a role that remains uncertain. There are 17 residues in the CDR3. Germline trimming cut 4 bases from V and 2 bases from J; bases unmatched to any gene: 11. CDR3 in DNA: TGCGCCAGCAGTCCGCCACAGGGGGTCTGGAACACAGATACGCAGTATTTT. Its protein product is CASSPPQGVWNTDTQYF.

This chain links TRBV2 with TRBJ2-3, with 13 bases that match TRBD2. Germline V gives CDR1 SNHLY, CDR2 FYNNEI. The V and J ends lost 8 bases and 4 bases, in that order; junction bases with no gene match: 3. The CDR3 covers 14 residues. The DNA of the CDR3 is TGTGCCAGCGGACTAGCGGGAGAGTCAGATACGCAGTATTTT. The encoded protein is CASGLAGESDTQYF.

The gene calls are TRBV18 and TRBJ2-5; D remains ambiguous. V was trimmed by 0 bases and J by 1 base, leaving 6 bases between them. Germline V gene lookup returns CDR1 KGHSH and CDR2 LQKENI. The CDR3 extends over 14 amino acids. Here the CDR3 DNA reads TGTGCCAGCTCACCACCACGGGTCCAAGAGACCCAGTACTTC. Residues: CASSPPRVQETQYF.

Of note for this clone: Different DNA sequences within this sample yield the same CDR3. The V call is TRBV5-1, the J call TRBJ1-2, with TRBD1 identical over 8 bases. This CDR3 is 13 amino acids long. Looked up from germline, CDR1 is SGHRS and CDR2 is YFSETQ. V shed 0 bases and J 6 bases; nucleotides not matched to a gene: 1. CDR3: CASSLEQGDGYTF. CDR3 DNA: TGCGCCAGCAGCTTGGAACAGGGGGATGGCTACACCTTC.

Comment on this clone: The junction differs from germline at one of its ends, possibly a read error. V usage is TRBV5-8 and J usage is TRBJ1-5; TRBD1 agrees at 7 bases. The CDR3 consists of 13 residues. CDR1 is SGHTS, CDR2 YDEGEE, per germline. The CDR3 nucleotides read TGTGCCAGCAGCAACAGGGACAGTCAGGCCCAGCATTTT. Its translation is CASSNRDSQAQHF.

The chain carries TRBV7-9 and TRBJ1-1, with TRBD1 as a possible D gene (6 bases). Trimming took off 3 bases at V and 7 bases at J, with 15 bases between the two ends. The germline V gene has CDR1 SEHNR and CDR2 FQNEAQ (reference sequence). The CDR3 is 14 residues long. The CDR3 sequence: CASSFLAGDIEAFF. The CDR3 nucleotides are TGTGCCAGCAGCTTTTTGGCAGGGGATATTGAAGCTTTCTTT.

The chain couples TRBV6-1 to TRBJ2-6; D unresolved. V was shortened by 2 bases and J by 4 bases, with 15 bases between the two germline ends. Germline V lookup: CDR1 MNHNS, CDR2 SASEGT. The CDR3 extends over 17 amino acids. The CDR3 DNA is TGTGCCAGCAGTGAATTAAATTCGAGGTCCGGGGCCAACGTCCTGACTTTC. Amino acids: CASSELNSRSGANVLTF.

This clone was seen a handful of times. This chain joins TRBV4-2 and TRBJ2-5; TRBD2 might be the D (5 bases). The CDR3 loop spans 15 amino acids. Trimming took off 4 bases at V and 4 bases at J, with 16 bases between the two ends. Germline V gene sequence: CDR1 LGHNA, CDR2 YNFKEQ. The DNA for the CDR3 is TGTGCCAGCAGCCCACTTATTACTAGTCGAGAGACCCAGTACTTC. Translation: CASSPLITSRETQYF.

The V and J genes are TRBV5-1 and TRBJ2-1, with 10 bases identical to TRBD2. Germline-derived CDR1 and CDR2 are SGHRS and YFSETQ. After removal of 3 bases from V and 8 bases from J, the junction contained 11 bases not matched to a gene. This CDR3 region has 16 residues. This CDR3 is CASSSGNSGGLDEQFF. CDR3 nucleotides: TGCGCCAGCAGCTCGGGCAATAGCGGGGGGTTGGATGAGCAGTTCTTC.

This clone appeared a few times. V and J are TRBV29-1 and TRBJ2-5; D might be TRBD1 (6 bases). Germline CDR1 is SQVTM and CDR2 is ANQGSEA. With 0 bases removed from V and 1 base from J, the gap between germline ends came to 9 bases. The CDR3 spans 14 residues. The CDR3 DNA reads TGCAGCGTTGAAGATCCAGGGGCCCAAGAGACCCAGTACTTC. Its translation: CSVEDPGAQETQYF.

CDR3 sequence (DNA): TGCAGCGTCGGACACAAGAACACTGAAGCTTTCTTT. Translated, it gives CSVGHKNTEAFF. The chain is built from TRBV29-1 and TRBJ1-1, with D possibly TRBD1 on 5 matching bases. CDR1 and CDR2 (germline): SQVTM, ANQGSEA. The CDR3 length is 12 residues. Trimming pared 6 bases from V and 1 base from J, leaving 9 bases between.

The V and J genes are TRBV30 and TRBJ2-1; 10 bases are shared with TRBD2. The V and J ends lost 2 bases and 14 bases, in that order; junction bases with no gene match: 6. The CDR3 has 12 residues. Germline V gene data show CDR1 as GTSNPN and CDR2 as SVGIG (reference sequence). CDR3 amino acids: CAWSLTSGEKFF. The CDR3 bases are TGTGCCTGGAGTCTAACTAGCGGGGAGAAGTTCTTC.